This is a list of T cell receptor beta chains from one sample in a study of T cell responses to AZD1222 COVID-19 vaccine. Method: immunoSEQ multiplex PCR; TCRdb's copy keeps in-frame clones and lacks some. Seen here are roughly 100,000 clones, roughly 87% observed once, and the top ten hold roughly 1.5%. The sequenced sample was peripheral blood, obtained on day 0 of AZD1222 vaccination. These receptors all come from an adult in good health. CDR3s include the opening cysteine and the closing phenylalanine or tryptophan. The D gene is left open where the match is weak. Size is stated for part of the rows, as once, few or many counts, or as a class when the clone is expanded.

CDR3 length	clone size	V gene	J gene	D gene	CDR3 DNA	CDR3 protein
17	-	TRBV4-1	TRBJ2-5	-	TGCGCCAGCAGCCACCCTGCCAGACTATTGAGGGAGGAGACCCAGTACTTC	CASSHPARLLREETQYF
17	-	TRBV10-3	TRBJ1-1	TRBD1	TGTGCCATCAGTGACCTTAGGACAGGTCTCATGAACACTGAAGCTTTCTTT	CAISDLRTGLMNTEAFF
12	-	TRBV6-5	TRBJ1-1	-	TGTGCCAGCACTGTCTCGAACACTGAAGCTTTCTTT	CASTVSNTEAFF
14	-	TRBV11-1	TRBJ2-3	-	TGTGCCAGCAGTCGCGACACGGGCACAGATACGCAGTATTTT	CASSRDTGTDTQYF
14	-	TRBV3-1/TRBV3-2	TRBJ2-5	-	TGTGCCAGCAGCCAGCGGGGCTTACAAGAGACCCAGTACTTC	CASSQRGLQETQYF
12	-	TRBV3-1/TRBV3-2	TRBJ1-1	TRBD1	TGTGCCACTTCAGGGGGCGGGACTGAAGCTTTCTTT	CATSGGGTEAFF
13	-	TRBV18	TRBJ2-7	-	TGTGCCAGCTCACCACAGGCTACCTACGAGCAGTACTTC	CASSPQATYEQYF
13	-	TRBV2	TRBJ1-6	-	TGTGCCAGCAGTTACGACGACGGTTCACCCCTCCACTTT	CASSYDDGSPLHF
19	-	TRBV3-1/TRBV3-2	TRBJ2-4	-	TGTGCCAGCAGCCAAGAGGGGACCAGCAATTCCCAGGAGGGGCACATTCAGTACTTC	CASSQEGTSNSQEGHIQYF
15	-	TRBV25-1	TRBJ2-3	TRBD1	TGTGCCAGCAGTGAATGGACAGGGGGCGCAGATACGCAGTATTTT	CASSEWTGGADTQYF
16	-	TRBV28	TRBJ2-1	-	TGTGCCAGCAGTTTCGGCGGGTGGGGTGCCTACAATGAGCAGTTCTTC	CASSFGGWGAYNEQFF
15	-	TRBV6-6	TRBJ2-7	-	TGTGCCAGCAGTTACTCCGGGGACTCAACCTACGAGCAGTACTTC	CASSYSGDSTYEQYF
14	once	TRBV4-2	TRBJ1-2	-	TGTGCCAGCAGCCAAGCCCCTAAAGTGTTTGGCTACACCTTC	CASSQAPKVFGYTF
15	-	TRBV6-1	TRBJ1-4	-	TGTGCCAGCAGTGACGAGGCAGGCGTACCATGGGGACTGTTTTTT	CASSDEAGVPWGLFF
14	-	TRBV7-8	TRBJ1-5	-	TGTGCCAGCAGCTCCGGACGGGCTAATCAGCCCCAGCATTTT	CASSSGRANQPQHF
15	-	TRBV19	TRBJ2-6	-	TGTGCCAGTAGTGTGTCCTTCTCTGGGGCCAACGTCCTGACTTTC	CASSVSFSGANVLTF
16	once	TRBV2	TRBJ1-5	TRBD1	TGTGCCAGCAGGGCGGACAGGGCAGCCCCTAATCAGCCCCAGCATTTT	CASRADRAAPNQPQHF
13	-	TRBV6-6	TRBJ1-4	-	TGTGCCAGCATACGGCCGGGCGAAGAAAAACTGTTTTTT	CASIRPGEEKLFF
14	-	TRBV11-3	TRBJ2-3	-	TGTGCCAGCAGCTCAAGACTTTCAGCAGATACGCAGTATTTT	CASSSRLSADTQYF
16	-	TRBV7-8	TRBJ1-3	-	TGTGCCAGCAGCTTAGGTAGTACAGGCTTTGGAAACACCATATATTTT	CASSLGSTGFGNTIYF
17	once	TRBV11-2	TRBJ1-5	-	TGTGCCAGCAGCTTAGAGGGGCGTACGTATGGCAATCAGCCCCAGCATTTT	CASSLEGRTYGNQPQHF
14	few	TRBV10-3	TRBJ1-2	TRBD1	TGTGCCATCAGTGGTCAGACAGGGAACTATGGCTACACCTTC	CAISGQTGNYGYTF
14	-	TRBV4-2	TRBJ2-1	TRBD2	TGTGCCAGCGGACTAGCGGGGGTCTACAATGAGCAGTTCTTC	CASGLAGVYNEQFF
12	-	TRBV28	TRBJ2-7	TRBD1	TGTGCCAGCAGTTCACCACAGGGGAAGCAGTACTTC	CASSSPQGKQYF
17	-	TRBV5-4	TRBJ1-2	TRBD1	TGTGCCAGCAGCGTCCGGGACAGGGGGCCCAGGGACTATGGCTACACCTTC	CASSVRDRGPRDYGYTF
13	-	TRBV5-4	TRBJ1-2	-	TGTGCCAGCAGCCACCCGGACTACTATGGCTACACCTTC	CASSHPDYYGYTF
17	-	TRBV18	TRBJ2-2	-	TGTGCCAGCTCCCGGTTTGGCCAGAATTTGGACACCGGGGAGCTGTTTTTT	CASSRFGQNLDTGELFF
15	-	TRBV9	TRBJ2-7	-	TGTGCCAGCAGCGTAGATGGACTCTGGGACGACGAGCAGTACTTC	CASSVDGLWDDEQYF
14	-	TRBV9	TRBJ2-3	-	TGTGCCAGCAGCGTAGCCCCGAGCACAGATACGCAGTATTTT	CASSVAPSTDTQYF
12	-	TRBV28	TRBJ2-7	-	TGTGCCAGCAGCCTGGGAGTGTACGAGCAGTACTTC	CASSLGVYEQYF
16	once	TRBV7-4	TRBJ2-5	TRBD2	TGTGCCAGCACCTTCACTAGCGGGGGTTTCCAAGAGACCCAGTACTTC	CASTFTSGGFQETQYF
17	-	TRBV9	TRBJ1-3	-	TGTGCCAGCAGCGTAGGGCGGCAGGGAGGACCCTGGAACACCATATATTTT	CASSVGRQGGPWNTIYF
13	-	TRBV5-6	TRBJ2-2	-	TGTGCCAGCAGCTTGGGGGCCAGCGGGGAGCTGTTTTTT	CASSLGASGELFF
15	-	TRBV9	TRBJ2-7	TRBD1	TGTGCCAGCAGCGTCACAGGGGGCGAGTACGACGAGCAGTACTTC	CASSVTGGEYDEQYF
14	-	TRBV10-3	TRBJ1-1	TRBD1	TGTGCCATCAGAGGACAGGATATGAACACTGAAGCTTTCTTT	CAIRGQDMNTEAFF
12	-	TRBV5-1	TRBJ1-2	-	TGCGCCAGCAGCTTGGACGGGATCGGCTACACCTTC	CASSLDGIGYTF
14	-	TRBV7-3	TRBJ2-3	TRBD2	TGTGCCAGCAGCCCGCGGGGGGGCGCAGATACGCAGTATTTT	CASSPRGGADTQYF
13	-	TRBV2	TRBJ1-2	-	TGTGCCAGCACATCCGGAGCGAACTATGGCTACACCTTC	CASTSGANYGYTF
12	few	TRBV7-9	TRBJ1-2	-	TGTGCCAGCAGCTTCCACAACTATGGCTACACCTTC	CASSFHNYGYTF
14	-	TRBV5-1	TRBJ2-7	TRBD1	TGCGCCAGCAGCCGGGACAGGGGGGCCCACGAGCAGTACTTC	CASSRDRGAHEQYF
16	-	TRBV18	TRBJ1-4	TRBD1	TGTGCCAGCTCACCACCGGGACAGGGGGACGCCACCAAACTGTTTTTT	CASSPPGQGDATKLFF
14	-	TRBV7-2	TRBJ1-2	-	TGTGCCATTACTGGGGGGCGCGATACCTATGGCTACACCTTC	CAITGGRDTYGYTF
17	-	TRBV27	TRBJ2-1	TRBD1	TGTGCCAGCAGTCCCGGCGACAGGGGAACTTACTACAATGAGCAGTTCTTC	CASSPGDRGTYYNEQFF
14	-	TRBV19	TRBJ1-1	TRBD1	TGTGCCAGTGGGGACAGGGGGCACGGCACTGAAGCTTTCTTT	CASGDRGHGTEAFF
13	-	TRBV19	TRBJ1-6	TRBD1	TGTGCCGCCTGGGACAGGGGGAATTCACCCCTCCACTTT	CAAWDRGNSPLHF
18	-	TRBV14	TRBJ1-2	TRBD1	TGTGCCAGCAGCCCAACTCCGGGACAGGGAGGTGACGCCTATGGCTACACCTTC	CASSPTPGQGGDAYGYTF
13	-	TRBV6-5	TRBJ1-2	-	TGTGCCAGCAGACTCACAAGGAGCTATGGCTACACCTTC	CASRLTRSYGYTF
11	-	TRBV30	TRBJ1-2	TRBD1	TGTGCCTGGAGTACAGGGGTTGGCTACACCTTC	CAWSTGVGYTF
13	few	TRBV2	TRBJ1-4	-	TGTGCCAGCAGCGCTCGGGGGAATGAAAAACTGTTTTTT	CASSARGNEKLFF
15	-	TRBV7-2	TRBJ2-7	-	TGTGCCAGCAGCTTAGAGTGGGCAGGGGGGGTCGAGCAGTACTTC	CASSLEWAGGVEQYF
15	-	TRBV7-2	TRBJ1-5	-	TGTGCCAGCAGCCACAATCCCCTGCGGAATCAGCCCCAGCATTTT	CASSHNPLRNQPQHF
12	few	TRBV21-1	TRBJ2-4	-	TGTGCCAGCAGCAAAAGGAGGAACATTCAGTACTTC	CASSKRRNIQYF
14	once	TRBV19	TRBJ2-2	-	TGTGCCAGTAGTATTAGACAACGCACCGGGGAGCTGTTTTTT	CASSIRQRTGELFF
14	-	TRBV28	TRBJ2-5	TRBD2	TGTGCCAGCAGTTTTGCGGGGGTCCAAGAGACCCAGTACTTC	CASSFAGVQETQYF